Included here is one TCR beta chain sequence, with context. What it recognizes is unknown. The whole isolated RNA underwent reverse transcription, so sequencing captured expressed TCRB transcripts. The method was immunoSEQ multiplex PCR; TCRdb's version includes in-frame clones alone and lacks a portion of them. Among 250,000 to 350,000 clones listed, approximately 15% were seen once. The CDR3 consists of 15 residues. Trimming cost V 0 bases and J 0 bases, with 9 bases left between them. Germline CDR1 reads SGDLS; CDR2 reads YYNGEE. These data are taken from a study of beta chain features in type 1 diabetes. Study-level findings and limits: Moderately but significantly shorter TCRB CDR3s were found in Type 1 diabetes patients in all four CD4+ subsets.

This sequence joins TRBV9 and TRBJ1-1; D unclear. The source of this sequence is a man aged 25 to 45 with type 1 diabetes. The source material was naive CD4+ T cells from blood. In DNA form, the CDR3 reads TGTGCCAGCAGCGTAGTTCCGACATTGAACACTGAAGCTTTCTTT. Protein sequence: CASSVVPTLNTEAFF.